One sample yielded the 17 T cell receptor beta chains listed below, sequenced in a study of shared clonotypes between healthy human individuals (dated by TCRdb to about 2020). Library preparation used the immunoSEQ multiplex PCR assay. Here the immuneACCESS table is served through TCRdb, limited to in-frame sequences with V and J called. Missing clones are a known gap in these copies; in checked studies unresolved V genes cover under half, and the rest lacks a known reason. The sample table records fewer than 1.6 million clones; 98% to 99% of these occur just once. The ten largest make up around 0.33% of the sample. The material sequenced was naive CD4+ T cells sorted from blood. Explained via the paper, the cell subset or site label denotes: CD45RA+ positively selected. These receptors were collected from a man aged 30 to 39 in good health.

With regard to this clone: Germline and junction disagree at one end, which may indicate a read error. The V call is TRBV29-1, the J call TRBJ2-7, with TRBD2 matching over 8 bases. CDR1 is SQVTM and CDR2 is ANQGSEA in the germline V gene. The CDR3 totals 12 residues. CDR3 amino acids: CSVEDLGGLVHF. Here the CDR3 DNA reads TGCAGCGTTGAAGATTTAGGGGGACTAGTGCACTTC.

About this clone: This sample also contains other DNA sequences that code for the same CDR3. The gene calls are TRBV18 and TRBJ1-1, with D hard to call. V was trimmed by 3 bases and J by 0 bases, leaving 8 bases between them. Germline V gene sequence: CDR1 KGHSH, CDR2 LQKENI. This CDR3 is 14 amino acids long. CDR3 region: CASSPLDLNTEAFF. The DNA of the CDR3 is TGTGCCAGCTCACCCTTAGATCTGAACACTGAAGCTTTCTTT.

The chain couples TRBV19 to TRBJ2-3; TRBD2 matches at 12 bases. The V and J ends lost 6 bases and 5 bases, in that order; junction bases with no gene match: 21. The CDR3 contains 20 residues. The germline gives CDR1 LNHDA, CDR2 SQIVND (reference sequence). In nucleotides, the CDR3 is TGTGCCAGTAGCCCAACGGCCACGACCTCCACTAGCGGGAGGTTAGATACGCAGTATTTT. Translated, it gives CASSPTATTSTSGRLDTQYF.

This chain joins TRBV15 and TRBJ2-1; TRBD2 matches 7 bases. This CDR3 has 15 residues. V was pared by 0 bases and J by 9 bases, with 8 bases of the junction left unmatched. From germline, CDR1 is LNHNV and CDR2 YYDKDF (reference sequence). The CDR3 DNA sequence: TGTGCCACCAGCAGAGATCGGGGAGGGGTTCGTGAGCAGTTCTTC. It is translated as CATSRDRGGVREQFF.

The chain employs TRBV5-1 and TRBJ2-5; D is unclear. From germline, CDR1 is SGHRS and CDR2 YFSETQ. This CDR3 spans 14 amino acids. The V gene lost 3 bases and the J gene lost 5 bases, with 14 bases spanning the gap. The CDR3 loop reads CASSSKNYMETQYF. The CDR3 bases are TGCGCCAGCAGCTCGAAAAACTATATGGAGACCCAGTACTTC.

A single count supports this clone. This sample includes further DNA sequences coding for the same CDR3. The V gene is TRBV9, the J gene TRBJ2-5; TRBD2 matches at 8 bases. Germline loops: CDR1 SGDLS, CDR2 YYNGEE. The CDR3 spans 15 residues. J lost 4 bases, V lost 0 bases, and 5 bases had no gene match. CDR3 amino acids: CASSVGAGVGETQYF. The CDR3, as DNA: TGTGCCAGCAGCGTAGGAGCGGGAGTTGGAGAGACCCAGTACTTC. Full variable domain (rest looked up from reference TRBV9 and TRBJ2-5): DSGVTQTPKHLITATGQRVTLRCSPRSGDLSVYWYQQSLDQGLQFLIQYYNGEERAKGNILERFSAQQFPDLHSELNLSSLELGDSALYFCASSVGAGVGETQYFGPGTRLLVL.

This clone was detected only once. V and J are TRBV6-5 and TRBJ2-7, with unresolved D. Between the trimmed V and J ends, which lost 10 bases and 4 bases, there was a span of 11 bases. Per the germline V gene, CDR1 is MNHEY and CDR2 is SVGAGI. The CDR3 contains 11 residues. CDR3 protein: CATGDQYEQYF. The CDR3 DNA reads as TGTGCCACCGGTGACCAGTACGAGCAGTACTTC.

The chain uses TRBV7-2 and TRBJ2-7, with TRBD2 as a possible D gene (5 bases). CDR1 and CDR2 from the germline V gene are SGHTA and FQGNSA. V was trimmed by 8 bases and J by 4 bases, leaving 18 bases between them. The CDR3 runs 14 residues. The chain's CDR3 is CASGRVANHYEQYF. The CDR3, as DNA: TGTGCCAGCGGCCGGGTAGCGAACCATTACGAGCAGTACTTC.

The rearrangement joins TRBV19 to TRBJ2-3, with a possible D match to TRBD2 (6 bases). This CDR3 has 16 amino acids. V was cut by 0 bases and J by 6 bases, with 16 bases left in between. Per the germline V gene, CDR1 is LNHDA and CDR2 is SQIVND (reference sequence). Here the CDR3 reads CASSIEAGVPSDTQYF. The CDR3, as DNA: TGTGCCAGTAGTATAGAAGCGGGCGTCCCATCTGATACGCAGTATTTT.

The V and J genes are TRBV1 and TRBJ2-7; the tabulated D call, TRBD2, remains unverified against the DNA. TRBV1 is annotated as a pseudogene. The CDR3 has 15 residues. CDR3 in DNA: TGCACCAGCAGCCAAGTGACTCCTTCGACCTACGAGCAGTACTTC. Its translation is CTSSQVTPSTYEQYF.

The rearrangement uses TRBV12-5 and TRBJ1-3; possibly TRBD1 for D (5 bases). Germline V gene data show CDR1 as LGHNT and CDR2 as FRNRAP. This CDR3 has 14 amino acids. V was clipped by 3 bases and J by 2 bases, with 8 bases between them. In nucleotides, the CDR3 is TGTGCTAGTGGTTTTGGAGGGGCTGGAAACACCATATATTTT. It translates to CASGFGGAGNTIYF.

The rearrangement links TRBV28 to TRBJ2-7; D gene unclear. The CDR3 spans 14 residues. V dropped 2 bases and J dropped 12 bases, with 20 bases sitting between them. CDR1 and CDR2 (germline): MDHEN, SYDVKM. CDR3 DNA: TGTGCCAGCAGTTTAAAGGTCGTGTGGAAGAGTCTGTACTTC. Translation gives CASSLKVVWKSLYF.

This clone was seen just once. The V and J genes are TRBV19 and TRBJ2-7, with 8 bases that match TRBD2. This CDR3 comprises 14 residues. Per the germline V gene, CDR1 is LNHDA and CDR2 is SQIVND (reference sequence). V shed 3 bases and J 6 bases; nucleotides not matched to a gene: 7. For the CDR3, the DNA is TGTGCCAGTAGTATCGGTGCGGGAGGCTCCGAGCAGTACTTC. Residues: CASSIGAGGSEQYF. Full variable domain (rest looked up from reference TRBV19 and TRBJ2-7): DGGITQSPKYLFRKEGQNVTLSCEQNLNHDAMYWYRQDPGQGLRLIYYSQIVNDFQKGDIAEGYSVSREKKESFPLTVTSAQKNPTAFYLCASSIGAGGSEQYFGPGTRLTVT.

This chain connects TRBV13 to TRBJ2-3; D is ambiguous. The CDR3 contains 15 residues. Trimming took off 5 bases at V and 0 bases at J, with 12 bases between the two ends. Germline-derived CDR1 and CDR2 are PRHDT and FYEKMQ (reference sequence). CDR3 sequence reads: CASSLERISTDTQYF. The DNA for the CDR3 is TGTGCCAGCAGCCTAGAGAGGATTAGCACAGATACGCAGTATTTT.

V and J are TRBV18 and TRBJ2-4, with a weak D call TRBD2 (6 bases). This CDR3 contains 14 residues. The germline V and J ends were trimmed by 3 bases and 7 bases, with 13 bases remaining between them. Germline values: CDR1 KGHSH, CDR2 LQKENI. This CDR3 reads CASSPMGEENIQYF. The CDR3 nucleotides are TGTGCCAGCTCACCTATGGGGGAGGAGAACATTCAGTACTTC.

J is TRBJ2-1 and V is TRBV7-9; tentative D call: TRBD2 (5 bases). CDR1 is SEHNR, CDR2 FQNEAQ, per germline (reference sequence). Deletions cut 4 bases from V and 6 bases from J, with 13 bases between. The CDR3 has 14 amino acids. The CDR3, as DNA: TGTGCCAGCAGCTCCAGCGGTTCAGTCAATGAGCAGTTCTTC. It specifies CASSSSGSVNEQFF. Together with reference TRBV7-9 and TRBJ2-1, the CDR3 gives the full variable domain: DTGVSQNPRHKITKRGQNVTFRCDPISEHNRLYWYRQTLGQGPEFLTYFQNEAQLEKSRLLSDRFSAERPKGSFSTLEIQRTEQGDSAMYLCASSSSGSVNEQFFGPGTRLTVL.

The chain carries TRBV6-5 and TRBJ2-1, with 9 bases identical to TRBD2. With 7 bases clipped from V and 9 bases from J, the junction kept 7 bases outside the gene matches. This CDR3 spans 13 amino acids. Germline V gene sequence: CDR1 MNHEY, CDR2 SVGAGI. The CDR3 reads CASTLGLASEQFF. The CDR3 coding sequence is TGTGCCAGCACCCTGGGACTAGCAAGTGAGCAGTTCTTC.